The following is a T cell receptor (beta chain) sequence with its context. Its cognate antigen is unknown. CDR3 length equals 14 residues. The germline CDR1 and CDR2 sequences are MNHNS and SASEGT. V was pared by 5 bases and J by 4 bases, with 14 bases between. This specimen comes from a study of T-cell reconstitution after alpha-beta-depleted transplantation in children. Unique molecular identifiers were incorporated during preparation of the TCRbeta library. TCRdb passed the PCR reads through MiXCR, listing each CDR3 protein once. The table has 500,000 to 600,000 distinct CDR3 sequences, roughly 30% seen once. Study-wide results and caveats: Most T-cell counts and diversity one year after the transplant came from T cells that were newly produced.

The clonotype originates from a boy in the first two years of life with Wiskott-Aldrich syndrome, due to receive a stem cell transplant. The starting material was PBMCs, obtained before TCRalphabeta/CD19-depleted stem cell transplant. The rearrangement joins TRBV6-1 to TRBJ1-2, with TRBD1 as a possible D gene (6 bases). This CDR3 reads CASSLTGQSYGYTF. The CDR3 nucleotides read TGTGCCAGCAGTCTAACGGGACAAAGCTATGGCTACACCTTC.